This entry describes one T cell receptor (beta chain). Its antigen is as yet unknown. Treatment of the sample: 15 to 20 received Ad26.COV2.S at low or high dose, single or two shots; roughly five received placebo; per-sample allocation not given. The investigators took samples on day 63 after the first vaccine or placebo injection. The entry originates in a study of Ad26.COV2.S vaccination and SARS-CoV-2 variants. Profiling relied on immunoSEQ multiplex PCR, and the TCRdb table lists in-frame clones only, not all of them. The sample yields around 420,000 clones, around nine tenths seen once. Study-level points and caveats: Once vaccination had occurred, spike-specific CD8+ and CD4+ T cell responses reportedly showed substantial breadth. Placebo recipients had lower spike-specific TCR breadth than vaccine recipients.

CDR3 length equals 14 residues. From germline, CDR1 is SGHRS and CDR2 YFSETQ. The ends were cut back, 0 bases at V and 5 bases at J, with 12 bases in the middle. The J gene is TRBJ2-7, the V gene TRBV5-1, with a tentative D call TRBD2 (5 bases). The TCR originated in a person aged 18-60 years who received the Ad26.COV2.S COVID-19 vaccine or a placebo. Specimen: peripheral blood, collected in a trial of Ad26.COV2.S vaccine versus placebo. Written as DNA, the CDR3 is TGCGCCAGCAGCTTGGCCGCAGGAGGCGACGAGCAGTACTTC. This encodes CASSLAAGGDEQYF. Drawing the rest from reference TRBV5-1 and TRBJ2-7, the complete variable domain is KAGVTQTPRYLIKTRGQQVTLSCSPISGHRSVSWYQQTPGQGLQFLFEYFSETQRNKGNFPGRFSGRQFSNSRSEMNVSTLELGDSALYLCASSLAAGGDEQYFGPGTRLTVT.